This T cell receptor beta chain stems from a study of regulatory and conventional T cells in RAG deficiency. Comment on this clone: Its antigen is still unknown.

The sorted regulatory T cells were CD4+, CD25-high and CD127-low, with genomic DNA sequenced. Here immunoSEQ multiplex PCR was the method, and the copy in TCRdb shows in-frame clones only, minus some. The sample shows approximately 12,000 clones, 94% of them seen only once. Whole-study findings and limits: Shannon entropy was markedly lower and Simpson indices higher in RAG-deficient patients than control T-cell subsets. Omenn patients showed >80% Treg-Tconv overlap and shorter CDR3 lengths.

The CDR3 has 16 amino acids. With 4 bases clipped from V and 2 bases from J, the junction kept 8 bases outside the gene matches. Germline V gene data show CDR1 as SGHDT and CDR2 as YYEEEE. This same sample was also part of a study on regulatory T cells. This second report adds: Amplification used 52 TRBV primers and 13 TRBJ primers.

The clonotype was recovered from a human donor in good health. The chain couples TRBV5-6 to TRBJ1-3; the match to TRBD1 covers 8 bases. Material for sequencing was CD127- CD25+ CD4+ Tregs sorted from blood. The chain's CDR3 is CASSLGQGRTGNTIYF. The CDR3 DNA follows: TGTGCCAGCAGCCTCGGACAGGGAAGAACTGGAAACACCATATATTTT.